The T cell receptor beta chain described here comes from a study of early T cells in non-severe SARS-CoV-2 infection. This clonotype occurred a few times. TCRdb independently ran MiXCR on the 5' RACE reads; one entry per CDR3 protein. The data show 30,000 or so distinct CDR3 sequences, approximately 5.2% seen once. Germline assignment: CDR1 SGHDT and CDR2 YYEEEE. Trimming removed 0 bases from V and 8 bases from J, with 8 bases in between. The CDR3 totals 13 residues. The sample consisted of whole blood. The chain couples TRBV5-6 to TRBJ1-4; D not certain. This clonotype was obtained from an adult who was a healthcare worker with PCR-confirmed SARS-CoV-2 infection or an uninfected control (not recorded which). CDR3 amino acids: CASSLAGPEKLFF. The CDR3, as DNA: TGTGCCAGCAGCTTGGCCGGGCCGGAAAAACTGTTTTTT.